The clone carrying this TCR beta chain has a handful of counts. Its cognate antigen is unknown. V lost 2 bases, J lost 4 bases, and 3 bases stayed unmatched. Looked up from germline, CDR1 is SQVTM and CDR2 is ANQGSEA. This CDR3 is built from 13 residues. This entry comes from a study of CD8+ T cells in alopecia areata. Whole-study findings and limits: More clonal than normal scalp was lesional scalp, particularly alopecia totalis/universalis. In scalp samples, resident alphabeta T cells of normal skin are also sequenced.

RNA was extracted and reverse transcribed into cDNA as the sequencing template. Method: immunoSEQ multiplex PCR; TCRdb's copy keeps in-frame clones and lacks some. The sample includes 140,000 to 150,000 clones, 51% of them seen just once. This clonotype was obtained from a human donor with alopecia areata. The sample in question was CD4+ T cells sorted from blood, obtained at week 0. The chain combines TRBV29-1 with TRBJ2-3, with TRBD1 matching 7 bases. CDR3 sequence reads: CSVERGRADTQYF. The CDR3 nucleotides read TGCAGCGTTGAAAGGGGGCGAGCAGATACGCAGTATTTT.